The 8 T cell receptor beta chains listed next were all sequenced from one sample in a study of low-dose radiotherapy and immunotherapy resistance in tumors. Specified time point: after trial treatment. Indicated treatment: LDRT plus nivolumab, ipilimumab, low-dose cyclophosphamide and aspirin (RACIN trial). First-strand cDNA used TRAV- and TRBV-specific primers, covering alpha and beta chains. For amplifying TCRs, the PCR ran for approximately 18 cycles with Phusion, which was used together with a constant-region primer and the adapter on the V primers. TCRdb passed the reads through MiXCR, listing each CDR3 protein once. Among around 84,000 distinct CDR3 sequences listed, roughly 17% were seen once. The sample here was PBMCs, taken after low-dose radiotherapy plus immunotherapy. The origin of the receptors is a male donor with prostate cancer.

This clonotype appeared many times. The genes are TRBV30 and TRBJ1-5, with D uncertain. The V gene's germline CDR1 is GTSNPN and CDR2 SVGIG (reference sequence). Trimming cost V 3 bases and J 2 bases, with 8 bases left between them. This CDR3 spans 13 amino acids. The CDR3 region has the DNA TGTGCCTGGAGCGCTCGGGGCAATCAGCCCCAGCATTTT. Its translation is CAWSARGNQPQHF.

This clonotype was picked up many times. The chain combines TRBV5-1 with TRBJ2-5, with D possibly matching TRBD2 (5 bases). CDR3 length equals 15 residues. V was pared by 4 bases and J by 5 bases, with 18 bases between. In germline, CDR1 is SGHRS, CDR2 YFSETQ. CDR3 nucleotides: TGCGCCAGCAGCCCTCGTGAGAGCGGCGGGGAGACCCAGTACTTC. This sequence encodes CASSPRESGGETQYF.

This clonotype was counted many times. J is TRBJ2-1 and V is TRBV29-1, with 7 nucleotides matching TRBD2. The CDR3 is made up of 14 amino acids. Germline V CDR1 and CDR2: SQVTM, ANQGSEA. Trimming took 1 base from V and 0 from J; bases not matched to a gene: 0. For the CDR3, the DNA is TGCAGCGTTGAAGGGGAGGGCTCCTACAATGAGCAGTTCTTC. Encoded protein: CSVEGEGSYNEQFF.

This clonotype was picked up many times. The chain uses TRBV6-2 or TRBV6-3 and TRBJ2-7; 12 bases align to TRBD2. Germline loops: CDR1 MNHEY, CDR2 SVGEGT. Trimming cost V 7 bases and J 0 bases; bases outside gene matches: 4. The CDR3 contains 15 residues. CDR3 DNA sequence: TGTGCCAGCAAGACTAGCGGGAGCTACTCCTACGAGCAGTACTTC. Amino acid sequence: CASKTSGSYSYEQYF.

This clonotype showed up many times. The chain couples TRBV7-6 to TRBJ1-2; D is undetermined. V was pared by 3 bases and J by 2 bases, with 7 bases between. This CDR3 is 13 amino acids long. Germline lookup yields CDR1 SGHVS and CDR2 FNYEAQ. The CDR3: CASSLDVNYGYTF. The CDR3 coding sequence is TGTGCCAGCAGCTTGGACGTAAACTATGGCTACACCTTC.

V gene TRBV28 combines with J gene TRBJ1-1; D might be TRBD1 (5 bases). Trimming took off 5 bases at V and 10 bases at J, with 17 bases between the two ends. The germline CDR1 and CDR2 sequences are MDHEN and SYDVKM. The CDR3 has 13 residues. CDR3 coding DNA: TGTGCCAGCAGTCTCGTCGGTGTTGGGGGAGCTTTCTTT. This translates into CASSLVGVGGAFF.

This clonotype was seen many times. This chain links TRBV7-9 with TRBJ2-3; D is undetermined. The V and J ends lost 0 bases and 5 bases respectively, with 9 bases between them. From germline, CDR1 is SEHNR and CDR2 FQNEAQ (reference sequence). The CDR3 length is 14 residues. The CDR3 DNA reads TGTGCCAGCAGCTTAGCCAAGACCGGAGATACGCAGTATTTT. It specifies CASSLAKTGDTQYF.

This clonotype was observed at least ten times. This chain links TRBV7-9 with TRBJ2-1; D is uncertain. In germline, CDR1 is SEHNR, CDR2 FQNEAQ (reference sequence). V lost 4 bases and J 0 bases, leaving 10 bases between the germline ends. The CDR3 extends over 15 amino acids. The CDR3 protein is CASSSPRSSYNEQFF. The CDR3 bases are TGTGCCAGCAGCTCCCCACGAAGCTCCTACAATGAGCAGTTCTTC.